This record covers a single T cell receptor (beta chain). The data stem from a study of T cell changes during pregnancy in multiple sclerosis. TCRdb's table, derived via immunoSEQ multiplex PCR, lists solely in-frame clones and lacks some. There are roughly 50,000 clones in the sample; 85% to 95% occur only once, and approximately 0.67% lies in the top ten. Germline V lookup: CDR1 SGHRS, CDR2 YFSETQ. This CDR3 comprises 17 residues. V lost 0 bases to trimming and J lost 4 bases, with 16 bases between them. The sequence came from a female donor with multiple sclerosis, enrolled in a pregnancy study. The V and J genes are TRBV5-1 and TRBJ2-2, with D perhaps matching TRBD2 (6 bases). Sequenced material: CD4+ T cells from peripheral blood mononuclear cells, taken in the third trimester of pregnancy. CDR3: CASSLERTGVSTGELFF. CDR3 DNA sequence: TGCGCCAGCAGCTTGGAAAGAACGGGAGTGAGCACCGGGGAGCTGTTTTTT.